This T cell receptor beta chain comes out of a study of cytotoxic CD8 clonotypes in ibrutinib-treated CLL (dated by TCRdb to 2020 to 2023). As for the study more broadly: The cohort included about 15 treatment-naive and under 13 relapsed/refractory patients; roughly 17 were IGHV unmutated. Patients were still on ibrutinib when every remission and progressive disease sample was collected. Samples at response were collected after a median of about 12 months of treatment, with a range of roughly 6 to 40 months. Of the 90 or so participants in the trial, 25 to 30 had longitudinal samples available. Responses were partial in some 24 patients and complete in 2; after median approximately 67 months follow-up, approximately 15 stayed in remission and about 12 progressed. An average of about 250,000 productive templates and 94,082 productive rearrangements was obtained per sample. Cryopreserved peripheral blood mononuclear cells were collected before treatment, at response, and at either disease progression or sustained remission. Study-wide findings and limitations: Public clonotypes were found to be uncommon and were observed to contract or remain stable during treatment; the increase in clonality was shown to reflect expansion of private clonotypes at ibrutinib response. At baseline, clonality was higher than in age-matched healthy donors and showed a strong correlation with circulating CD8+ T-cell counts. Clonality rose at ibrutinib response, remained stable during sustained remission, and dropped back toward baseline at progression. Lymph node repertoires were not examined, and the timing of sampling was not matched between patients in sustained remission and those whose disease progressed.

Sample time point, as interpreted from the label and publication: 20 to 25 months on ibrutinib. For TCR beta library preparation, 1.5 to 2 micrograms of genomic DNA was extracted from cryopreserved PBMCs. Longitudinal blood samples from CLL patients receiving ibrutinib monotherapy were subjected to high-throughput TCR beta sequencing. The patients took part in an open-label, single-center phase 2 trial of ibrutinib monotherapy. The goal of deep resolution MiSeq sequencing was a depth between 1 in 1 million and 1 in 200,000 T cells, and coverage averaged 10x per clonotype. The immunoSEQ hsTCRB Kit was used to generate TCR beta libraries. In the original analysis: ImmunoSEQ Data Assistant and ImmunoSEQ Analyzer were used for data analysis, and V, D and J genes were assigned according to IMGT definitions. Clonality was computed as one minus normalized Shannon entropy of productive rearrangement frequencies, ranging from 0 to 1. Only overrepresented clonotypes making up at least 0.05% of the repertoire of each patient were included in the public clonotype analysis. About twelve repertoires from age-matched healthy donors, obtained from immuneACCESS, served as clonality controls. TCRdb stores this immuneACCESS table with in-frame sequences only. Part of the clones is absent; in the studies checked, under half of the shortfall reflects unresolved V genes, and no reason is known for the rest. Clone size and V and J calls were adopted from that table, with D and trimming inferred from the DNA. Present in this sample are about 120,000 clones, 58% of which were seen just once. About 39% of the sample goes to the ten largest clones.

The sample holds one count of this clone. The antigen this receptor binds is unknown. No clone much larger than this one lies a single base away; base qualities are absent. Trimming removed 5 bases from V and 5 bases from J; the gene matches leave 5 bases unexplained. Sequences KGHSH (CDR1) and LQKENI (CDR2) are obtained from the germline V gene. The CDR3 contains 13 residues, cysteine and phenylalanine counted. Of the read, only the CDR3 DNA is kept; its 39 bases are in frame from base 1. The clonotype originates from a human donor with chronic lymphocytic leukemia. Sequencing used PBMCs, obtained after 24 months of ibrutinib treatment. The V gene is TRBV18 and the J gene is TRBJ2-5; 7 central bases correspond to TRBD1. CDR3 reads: CASSTDRAETQYF. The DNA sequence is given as TGTGCCAGCTCAACCGACAGGGCCGAGACCCAGTACTTC.